The clone carrying this T cell receptor (beta chain) was seen repeatedly, ten times or more. As to time point: patch test 2, 6 weeks after DPC sensitization. The treatment denotes: therapeutic diphenylcyclopropenone sensitization with weekly scalp DPC. Blood was drawn before each patch test was applied. Trimming removed 4 bases from V and 6 bases from J; junction bases left unmatched: 5. Germline lookup yields CDR1 MNHNY and CDR2 SVGAGI (reference sequence). The CDR3 contains 16 residues. The data derive from a study of human T cells and chemical hapten exposure. Background on the study: Patients had diphenylcyclopropenone applied to the scalp weekly throughout the roughly 25-week study. Among samples, TCR yields varied mainly because of small differences in pooled library volume.

A single record per CDR3 protein comes from TCRdb applying MiXCR to the RACE reads. The sample records over 130,000 distinct CDR3 sequences, about 12% being singletons. This TCR came from a woman in her forties or fifties with alopecia areata. Some clones in this sample may be carry-over from other donors' samples. V and J are TRBV6-6 and TRBJ2-2, with 13 bases fitting TRBD2. The material sequenced was whole blood, taken in connection with sensitization to the hapten diphenylcyclopropenone (DPC). CDR3: CASSFTSGRGPGELFF. The DNA of the CDR3 is TGTGCCAGCAGTTTTACTAGCGGGAGGGGTCCCGGGGAGCTGTTTTTT.